This T cell receptor (beta chain) was retrieved from a study of cytomegalovirus exposure and HLA in healthy donors. At the level of the study: Under 85% of roughly 400 genotyped donors fell in the Caucasian-associated ancestry cluster.

Though nominally healthy at sampling, donors likely had unrecorded immune exposures. Broader study findings: Later findings reportedly placed an Asian-associated ancestry cluster below the roughly 690-donor mean for N-insertions. A classifier reportedly called cytomegalovirus status with high sensitivity and specificity.

The PCR employed 60 Vbeta primers together with 13 Jbeta primers. Sequencing used immunoSEQ multiplex PCR; TCRdb keeps in-frame clones, though not all of them. Among about 170,000 clones, around 84% were seen once, and the ten largest hold more than 2%. This clone was seen a few times. Its antigen remains unknown. Trimming left V 4 bases short and J 8 bases short, with 16 bases between. CDR1 is SGDLS and CDR2 is YYNGEE in the germline V gene. This CDR3 region has 15 residues. The chain is built from TRBV9 and TRBJ1-6, with TRBD1 as a possible D gene (5 bases). The TCR comes from a man aged 18 to 29 in good health and CMV-seropositive. Sequencing was carried out using PBMCs. CDR3: CASSIGTGGDSPLHF. The CDR3 nucleotides are TGTGCCAGCAGCATCGGGACGGGAGGAGATTCACCCCTCCACTTT. The variable domain in full, completed from reference TRBV9 and TRBJ1-6, reads DSGVTQTPKHLITATGQRVTLRCSPRSGDLSVYWYQQSLDQGLQFLIQYYNGEERAKGNILERFSAQQFPDLHSELNLSSLELGDSALYFCASSIGTGGDSPLHFGNGTRLTVT.